The next 24 T cell receptor beta chains were all read from a single sample in a study of cytomegalovirus exposure and HLA in healthy donors. Amplification used 60 Vbeta primers and 13 Jbeta primers. Clones were read by immunoSEQ multiplex PCR, and TCRdb kept only the in-frame ones, dropping some. The data contain 170,000 or so clones, roughly 84% of them singletons. Sequenced sample: PBMCs. These receptors came from a boy younger than 10 in good health and CMV-seronegative.

This clone was seen once. The V and J genes are TRBV7-2 and TRBJ1-5; D unclear. The CDR3 extends over 12 amino acids. V lost 4 bases, J lost 7 bases, and 8 bases lay in between. CDR1 and CDR2 from the germline V gene are SGHTA and FQGNSA. The CDR3 reads CASSSDNQPQHF. The CDR3 bases are TGTGCCAGCAGCTCAGATAACCAGCCCCAGCATTTT.

This clone was recorded only once. The chain has TRBV7-9 and TRBJ1-1; the D gene is possibly TRBD1 (5 bases). Trimming removed 4 bases from V and 5 bases from J, with 20 bases in between. The CDR3 is made up of 16 amino acids. Germline lookup yields CDR1 SEHNR and CDR2 FQNEAQ (reference sequence). The CDR3 DNA reads TGTGCCAGCAGCTCGTCCGCGGGCAGGGACTGGACTGAAGCTTTCTTT. Translation gives CASSSSAGRDWTEAFF. The full variable domain, its missing parts supplied by reference TRBV7-9 and TRBJ1-1, is DTGVSQNPRHKITKRGQNVTFRCDPISEHNRLYWYRQTLGQGPEFLTYFQNEAQLEKSRLLSDRFSAERPKGSFSTLEIQRTEQGDSAMYLCASSSSAGRDWTEAFFGQGTRLTVV.

With respect to this clone: Other DNA sequences in the sample encode the same CDR3. This chain's CDR3 is CASSDRGREKLFF. The DNA for the CDR3 is TGTGCCAGCAGTGACCGGGGAAGGGAAAAACTGTTTTTT. This chain connects TRBV25-1 to TRBJ1-4; D unclear. V was cut by 3 bases and J by 8 bases, with 10 bases left in between. CDR1 and CDR2 (germline): MGHDK, SYGVNS. The CDR3 has 13 residues.

In DNA, the CDR3 is TGTGCCAGCAGCTCTCCCGGGACAGACTCTGGGGCCAACGTCCTGACTTTC. It encodes CASSSPGTDSGANVLTF. The J gene is TRBJ2-6, the V gene TRBV5-4; TRBD1 agrees at 7 bases. Germline V gene data show CDR1 as SGHNT and CDR2 as YYREEE (reference sequence). This CDR3 region has 17 residues. Trimming removed 3 bases from V and 0 bases from J; junction bases left unmatched: 6.

This clone was seen once. The chain combines TRBV5-1 with TRBJ2-4, with TRBD1 matching 8 bases. CDR1 SGHRS and CDR2 YFSETQ come from the germline V gene. This CDR3 is built from 18 residues. Germline trimming cut 3 bases from V and 0 bases from J; bases unmatched to any gene: 11. CDR3 sequence reads: CASSYPRTGTLAKNIQYF. CDR3 nucleotide sequence: TGCGCCAGCAGCTACCCGCGGACAGGGACCTTAGCCAAAAACATTCAGTACTTC.

The V gene is TRBV5-1, the J gene TRBJ2-2, with 8 bases matching TRBD1. Germline V gene data show CDR1 as SGHRS and CDR2 as YFSETQ. CDR3 length: 16 amino acids. V shed 0 bases, J shed 3 bases, and the junction held 4 bases outside the gene matches. The CDR3 DNA reads as TGCGCCAGCAGCTTGGCAGGGGGCTTAGACACCGGGGAGCTGTTTTTT. This sequence encodes CASSLAGGLDTGELFF.

J is TRBJ2-5 and V is TRBV28; TRBD2 aligns across 15 bases. The J call is in doubt because the DNA end fits TRBJ2-7 better. The CDR3 has 19 amino acids. CDR1 MDHEN and CDR2 SYDVKM come from the germline V gene. The CDR3 loop reads CASSTHIRTSGRVPYEQYF. The DNA for the CDR3 is TGTGCCAGCAGCACTCATATCAGGACTAGCGGGAGGGTACCCTACGAGCAGTACTTC.

V usage is TRBV9 and J usage is TRBJ2-7, with unresolved D. Germline assignment: CDR1 SGDLS and CDR2 YYNGEE. This CDR3 contains 13 residues. The V end was cut by 3 bases, the J end by 5 bases, with 12 bases between. The CDR3 nucleotides are TGTGCCAGCAGCGCATCCAGTTATCACGAGCAGTACTTC. It codes for CASSASSYHEQYF.

The chain uses TRBV7-9 and TRBJ2-1; D is unresolved. V lost 5 bases and J 4 bases, leaving 6 bases between the germline ends. This CDR3 has 12 residues. The germline V gene has CDR1 SEHNR and CDR2 FQNEAQ (reference sequence). CDR3 region: CASSREYNEQFF. DNA for the CDR3: TGTGCCAGCAGCCGAGAATACAATGAGCAGTTCTTC.

The V gene is TRBV7-9, the J gene TRBJ2-7; TRBD2 matches at 12 bases. Germline V lookup: CDR1 SEHNR, CDR2 FQNEAQ (reference sequence). The CDR3 runs 18 residues. J lost 0 bases, V lost 0 bases, and 6 bases had no gene match. DNA of the CDR3: TGTGCCAGCAGCTTAGCCCCGGGACTAGCGGGTCCCTCCTACGAGCAGTACTTC. Protein: CASSLAPGLAGPSYEQYF.

This clone was counted once. The CDR3 DNA is TGTGCCAGCAGCCTGGGACTAGGGGGATACAATGAGCAGTTCTTC. This sequence encodes CASSLGLGGYNEQFF. The chain has TRBV7-3 and TRBJ2-1, with 8 bases identical to TRBD2. This CDR3 region has 15 residues. J lost 4 bases, V lost 5 bases, and 7 bases had no gene match. CDR1 and CDR2 (germline): SGHTA, FQGTGA.

The chain has TRBV19 and TRBJ1-5, with a tentative D call TRBD1 (6 bases). The length of the CDR3 is 14 residues. Trimming pared 4 bases from V and 6 bases from J, leaving 13 bases between. CDR1 is LNHDA, CDR2 SQIVND, per germline (reference sequence). The CDR3: CASSRDMIRQPQHF. In nucleotides, the CDR3 is TGTGCCAGTAGTAGGGACATGATCCGTCAGCCCCAGCATTTT.

This chain connects TRBV7-3 to TRBJ1-1, with 8 bases that match TRBD1. The CDR3 runs 15 residues. Germline values: CDR1 SGHTA, CDR2 FQGTGA. The V segment lost 2 bases and the J segment 5 bases; nucleotides outside the gene matches: 7. CDR3: CASSLQTGDETEAFF. DNA of the CDR3: TGTGCCAGCAGCTTACAGACAGGGGATGAAACTGAAGCTTTCTTT.

J is TRBJ1-2 and V is TRBV9; the D is unclear. Germline V gene data show CDR1 as SGDLS and CDR2 as YYNGEE. The CDR3 covers 9 residues. Trimming cost V 3 bases and J 9 bases, with 3 bases left between them. The CDR3 coding sequence is TGTGCCAGCAGCGCAAGCTACACCTTC. This translates into CASSASYTF.

This clone was detected only a few times. The CDR3 nucleotides are TGTGCCAGCAGTTCCCTGGACAGGAGACGGTACTTC. Translation: CASSSLDRRRYF. This chain links TRBV27 with TRBJ2-4; 7 positions match TRBD1. This CDR3 has 12 amino acids. The V segment lost 4 bases and the J segment 15 bases; nucleotides outside the gene matches: 9. Per germline, CDR1 MNHEY and CDR2 SMNVEV (reference sequence).

CDR3 region: CASSERAWGLADFYEQYF. The CDR3 DNA is TGTGCCAGCAGTGAAAGGGCCTGGGGACTAGCGGATTTCTACGAGCAGTACTTC. The genes are TRBV6-1 and TRBJ2-7; 11 bases line up with TRBD2. The CDR3 length is 18 residues. Germline V gene lookup returns CDR1 MNHNS and CDR2 SASEGT. V gave up 2 bases and J gave up 3 bases; unmatched junction bases: 12.

In its sample, this clone was seen a few times. The genes are TRBV28 and TRBJ2-7, with 7 positions matching TRBD2. J was trimmed by 0 bases and V by 5 bases; bases with no gene match: 7. CDR3 size: 15 residues. Germline assignment: CDR1 MDHEN and CDR2 SYDVKM. In DNA form, the CDR3 reads TGTGCCAGCAGTACCAGCGGGGAGGGCTCCTACGAGCAGTACTTC. This encodes CASSTSGEGSYEQYF.

The V gene is TRBV11-2, the J gene TRBJ2-1; 9 bases match TRBD2. V lost 1 base to trimming and J lost 4 bases; unmatched junction nucleotides: 8. The CDR3 consists of 17 residues. Germline V gene data show CDR1 as SGHAT and CDR2 as FQNNGV. The CDR3 is CASSLGKLAGKYNEQFF. The CDR3 nucleotides are TGTGCCAGCAGCTTAGGGAAACTAGCGGGCAAGTACAATGAGCAGTTCTTC.

This sequence joins TRBV9 and TRBJ2-7, with a weak D call TRBD2 (6 bases). The germline CDR1 and CDR2 sequences are SGDLS and YYNGEE. The CDR3 is 13 residues long. V was shortened by 4 bases and J by 1 base, with 9 bases between the two germline ends. The CDR3 sequence: CASSPGTSYEQYF. The CDR3 region has the DNA TGTGCCAGCAGCCCCGGGACTTCCTACGAGCAGTACTTC.

This chain links TRBV5-1 with TRBJ2-2; maybe TRBD1 (6 bases). Trimming left V 9 bases short and J 0 bases short, with 12 bases between. Germline lookup yields CDR1 SGHRS and CDR2 YFSETQ. The CDR3 runs to 14 residues. The CDR3 protein is CATQDSPNTGELFF. As DNA, the CDR3 is TGCGCCACCCAGGACAGTCCGAACACCGGGGAGCTGTTTTTT.

This chain's CDR3 is CASSEAPGEETQYF. In nucleotides, the CDR3 is TGCGCCAGCAGTGAGGCTCCCGGTGAGGAGACCCAGTACTTC. This chain uses TRBV10-1 with TRBJ2-5; D uncertain. The CDR3 is 14 residues long. The germline CDR1 and CDR2 sequences are WNHNN and SYGVQD (reference sequence). Trimming removed 2 bases from V and 5 bases from J, with 12 bases in between.

The CDR3: CASSYPNEKLFF. The CDR3, as DNA: TGTGCCAGCAGTTACCCGAATGAAAAACTGTTTTTT. This sequence joins TRBV6-6 and TRBJ1-4; D unresolved. V was clipped by 2 bases and J by 5 bases, with 3 bases between them. CDR3 size: 12 residues. The germline V gene has CDR1 MNHNY and CDR2 SVGAGI (reference sequence).

The chain recombines TRBV15 with TRBJ2-3; D perhaps matches TRBD1 (6 bases). This CDR3 is 16 amino acids long. From germline, CDR1 is LNHNV and CDR2 YYDKDF (reference sequence). Deletions cut 1 base from V and 5 bases from J, with 16 bases between. CDR3 amino acids: CATSRATQGSGDTQYF. CDR3 sequence (DNA): TGTGCCACCAGCAGAGCCACACAGGGCTCCGGAGATACGCAGTATTTT.

The V call is TRBV2, the J call TRBJ2-7; the D gene is possibly TRBD1 (6 bases). Germline values: CDR1 SNHLY, CDR2 FYNNEI. Trimming took off 4 bases at V and 2 bases at J, with 12 bases between the two ends. The CDR3 is made up of 14 amino acids. The CDR3 sequence is CASSVDRTPYEQYF. Written as DNA, the CDR3 is TGTGCCAGCAGTGTTGACAGGACGCCCTACGAGCAGTACTTC.